This TCR beta chain was observed in a study of blood T cell repertoires in COVID-19. In its sample, this clone was seen once. CDR3 length: 14 amino acids. V shed 6 bases, J shed 0 bases, and the junction held 1 base outside the gene matches. Germline CDR1 reads ENHRY; CDR2 reads SYGVKD. Libraries were prepared by immunoSEQ multiplex PCR; TCRdb keeps only in-frame clonotypes and omits some of them. The sample has approximately 390,000 clones, approximately 87% seen once. Input material: peripheral blood. The sequence derives from a woman aged 55-69 years with COVID-19, enrolled during active disease. The rearrangement uses TRBV10-3 and TRBJ2-3, with 9 nucleotides matching TRBD1. For the CDR3, the DNA is TGTGCCATCAGCGGACAGGGGAGCACAGATACGCAGTATTTT. The encoded protein is CAISGQGSTDTQYF.